This entry features one T cell receptor beta chain sequence. Its target is unknown. The CDR3 covers 16 residues. Germline CDR1 is SGHVS and CDR2 is FQNEAQ. V lost 0 bases and J lost 6, with 12 bases in between. The PCR ran on 60 Vbeta and 13 Jbeta primers. The data were produced by immunoSEQ multiplex PCR, yet TCRdb's version contains in-frame clones alone and is incomplete. The data contain fewer than 200,000 clones, around 75% of them singletons. These data originate in a study of cytomegalovirus exposure and HLA in healthy donors. Whole-study results and caveats: Upon later analysis, HLA-associated TCR beta chains proved more clonally expanded than other, equally common chains.

This clonotype originated in a male donor in good health and CMV-seronegative. The sequenced sample was PBMCs. This chain joins TRBV7-8 and TRBJ1-6; D not resolved. In DNA, the CDR3 is TGTGCCAGCAGCTTAGCGGGCGTCCCCACTAATTCACCCCTCCACTTT. Residues: CASSLAGVPTNSPLHF.